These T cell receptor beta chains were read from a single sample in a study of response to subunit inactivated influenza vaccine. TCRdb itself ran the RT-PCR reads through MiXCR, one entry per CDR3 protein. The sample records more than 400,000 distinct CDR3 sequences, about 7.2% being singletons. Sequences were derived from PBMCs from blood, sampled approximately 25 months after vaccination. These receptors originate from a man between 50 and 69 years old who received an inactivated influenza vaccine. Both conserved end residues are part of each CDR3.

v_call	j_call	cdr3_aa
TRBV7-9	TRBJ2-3	CASSSGSRDTQYF
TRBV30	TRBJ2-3	CAWSHLSHPTDTQYF
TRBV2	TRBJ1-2	CASTIFYGYTF
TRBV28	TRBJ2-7	CASSFGLPVSGAEQYF
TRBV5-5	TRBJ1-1	CASSLEWGGGTEAFF
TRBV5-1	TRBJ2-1	CASSSGTYNEQFF
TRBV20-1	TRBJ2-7	CSADLKRGIHEQYF
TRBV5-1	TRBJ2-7	CASQTGQAYEQYF
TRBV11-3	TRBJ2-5	CASRYTGPQETQYF
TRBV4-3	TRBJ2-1	CASSPLAGSTYNEQFF
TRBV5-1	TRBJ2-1	CASSSNPTTYNEQFF
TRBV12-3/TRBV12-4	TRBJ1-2	CASTGPYGYTF
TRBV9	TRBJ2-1	CASSPTGEARNEQFF
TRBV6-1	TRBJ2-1	CASSAGTSGEFSYNEQFF
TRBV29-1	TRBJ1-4	CSVQHGNEKLFF
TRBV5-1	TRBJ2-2	CASSLESVTGELFF
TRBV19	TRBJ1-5	CASSILGQGRNQPQHF
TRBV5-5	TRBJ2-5	CASSLTGYQETQYF
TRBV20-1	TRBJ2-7	CSALLAYEQYF
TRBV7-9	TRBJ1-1	CASSLENSGTGGAFF
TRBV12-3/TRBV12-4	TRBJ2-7	CASSLRERYEEYF
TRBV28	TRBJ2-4	CASSSYRVIQYF
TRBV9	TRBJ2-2	CASSVGTMNTGELFF
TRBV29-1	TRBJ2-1	CSVEIKAVYNEQFF
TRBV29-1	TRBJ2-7	CSVEKFTAGGSEQYF
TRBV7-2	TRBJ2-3	CASSSGGTSGSRTQYF
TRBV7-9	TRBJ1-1	CASSLSGAEAFF
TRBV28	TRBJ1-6	CASSLSPTAPLHF
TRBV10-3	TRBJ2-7	CAISDGGRTYEQYF
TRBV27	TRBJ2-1	CASSPSGISYNEQFF
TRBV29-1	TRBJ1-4	CSVMTGGNEKLFF
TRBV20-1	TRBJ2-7	CSARDRSYEQYF
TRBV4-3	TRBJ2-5	CASSQVFSGKETQYF
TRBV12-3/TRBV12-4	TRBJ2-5	CASSFASYLQETQYF
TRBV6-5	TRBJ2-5	CASSYSESLGYQETQYF
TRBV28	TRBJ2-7	CASSSGGTPSYEQYF
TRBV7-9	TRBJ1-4	CASSPRRATNEKLFF
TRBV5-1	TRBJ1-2	CASSLDYGSNYGYTF
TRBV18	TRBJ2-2	CASSPNTGTGELFF
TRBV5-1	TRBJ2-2	CASSPWDRGPGELFF
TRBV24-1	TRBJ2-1	CATSDPTSGTTYNEQFF
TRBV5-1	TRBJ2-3	CASSRQTETSTDTQYF
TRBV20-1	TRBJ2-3	CSAPGVWSTDTQYF
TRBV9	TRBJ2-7	CASSARDTRSYEQYF
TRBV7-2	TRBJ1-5	CASSRQGGGNQPQHF
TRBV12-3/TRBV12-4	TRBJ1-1	CASSPAYMSAYSTEAFF
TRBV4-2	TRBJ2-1	CASNIEDTGAYNEQFF
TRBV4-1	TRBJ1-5	CASSPLPIERNQPQHF
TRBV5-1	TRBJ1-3	CASSLEGNTIYF
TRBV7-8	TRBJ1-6	CASTGQGANSPLHF
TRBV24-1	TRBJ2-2	CATSDLTRGAGELFF
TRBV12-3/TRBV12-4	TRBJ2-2	CASSATPGHNTGELFF
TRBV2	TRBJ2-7	CASSVLGQDYEQYF
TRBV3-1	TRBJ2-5	CASSQTGKETQYF